This is a list of T cell receptor beta chains from one sample in a study of T cell responses to AZD1222 COVID-19 vaccine. Profiling relied on immunoSEQ multiplex PCR, and the TCRdb table lists in-frame clones only, not all of them. Among about 140,000 clones listed, 92% were seen once. Sample: peripheral blood, taken 28 days after the second AZD1222 dose. Receptors originate from an adult who received the AZD1222 COVID-19 vaccine. CDR3s include the opening cysteine and the closing phenylalanine or tryptophan. A D gene is named only where the DNA matches it firmly. Clone size is given for some rows only: seen once, a few or many times, or a class if the clone is expanded.

d_gene,j_gene,abundance,v_gene,CDR3aa,CDR3nt
.,TRBJ2-7,.,TRBV9,CASSPGPGPRTLEQYF,TGTGCCAGCAGCCCAGGTCCCGGGCCGCGGACCCTCGAGCAGTACTTC
.,TRBJ2-4,.,TRBV7-2,CASSSRQGKNIQYF,TGTGCCAGCAGCTCCCGGCAGGGAAAAAACATTCAGTACTTC
.,TRBJ1-2,.,TRBV5-1,CASSLVLIPNYGYTF,TGCGCCAGCAGCTTGGTTTTGATTCCTAACTATGGCTACACCTTC
TRBD1,TRBJ2-7,.,TRBV27,CASSSTTGVYEQYF,TGTGCCAGCAGTTCTACAACAGGGGTATACGAGCAGTACTTC
.,TRBJ2-7,.,TRBV5-8,CASTPSDLEQYF,TGTGCCAGCACCCCAAGCGACCTCGAGCAGTACTTC
TRBD1,TRBJ1-1,.,TRBV6-5,CASSYPPHRGNTEAFF,TGTGCCAGCAGTTACCCTCCTCACAGGGGGAACACTGAAGCTTTCTTT
.,TRBJ1-1,few,TRBV28,CASRVPWGTEAFF,TGTGCCAGCCGGGTTCCGTGGGGGACTGAAGCTTTCTTT
TRBD1,TRBJ2-3,.,TRBV5-4,CASSFGTGGDTQYF,TGTGCCAGCAGCTTCGGGACAGGGGGAGATACGCAGTATTTT
.,TRBJ1-5,.,TRBV7-8,CASSPEVGLWDQPQHF,TGTGCCAGCAGCCCAGAAGTGGGGCTGTGGGATCAGCCCCAGCATTTT
.,TRBJ1-2,once,TRBV5-1,CASSRAGYNYGYTF,TGCGCCAGCAGCCGGGCGGGGTACAACTATGGCTACACCTTC
.,TRBJ2-1,.,TRBV11-1,CASKVGREPYNEQFF,TGTGCCAGCAAAGTAGGACGGGAGCCCTACAATGAGCAGTTCTTC
.,TRBJ2-5,.,TRBV5-1,CASSFFPRERGEETQYF,TGCGCCAGCAGCTTTTTCCCCCGGGAACGGGGAGAAGAGACCCAGTACTTC
TRBD1,TRBJ1-4,.,TRBV5-4,CASSLGGTGRDEKLFF,TGTGCCAGCAGCTTGGGGGGGACAGGGAGGGACGAAAAACTGTTTTTT
TRBD1,TRBJ1-5,.,TRBV7-2,CASSSGGGQPQHF,TGTGCCAGCAGCTCAGGGGGGGGTCAGCCCCAGCATTTT
.,TRBJ1-6,.,TRBV9,CASSVAGANSPLHF,TGTGCCAGCAGCGTAGCCGGGGCCAATTCACCCCTCCACTTT
.,TRBJ1-1,once,TRBV5-1,CASSLTAGTNTEAFF,TGCGCCAGCAGCTTGACGGCAGGGACGAACACTGAAGCTTTCTTT
.,TRBJ1-2,.,TRBV19,CASSTRLGMGYGYTF,TGTGCCAGTAGTACCAGACTGGGGATGGGCTATGGCTACACCTTC
TRBD1,TRBJ1-4,.,TRBV27,CASSLSGQGNEKLFF,TGTGCCAGCAGTTTATCAGGACAGGGGAATGAAAAACTGTTTTTT
.,TRBJ1-1,.,TRBV11-3,CASTREGREAFF,TGTGCCAGCACCCGAGAAGGGAGGGAAGCTTTCTTT
.,TRBJ1-6,.,TRBV7-2,CASSSGHQYSPLHF,TGTGCCAGCAGCTCGGGACACCAATATTCACCCCTCCACTTT
TRBD1,TRBJ1-6,.,TRBV9,CASSARQGPSSYNSPLHF,TGTGCCAGCAGCGCCCGACAGGGGCCGAGCTCCTATAATTCACCCCTCCACTTT
.,TRBJ2-1,.,TRBV27,CASSLGGPYNEQFF,TGTGCCAGCAGTTTAGGTGGGCCTTACAATGAGCAGTTCTTC
.,TRBJ2-3,.,TRBV5-1,CASSSFGGATDTQYF,TGCGCCAGCAGCTCATTCGGCGGGGCGACAGATACGCAGTATTTT
TRBD1,TRBJ2-1,.,TRBV27,CASGVDREANEQFF,TGTGCCAGCGGGGTGGACAGGGAGGCCAATGAGCAGTTCTTC
.,TRBJ1-2,.,TRBV7-3,CASSLTDGYGYTF,TGTGCCAGCAGCTTAACTGATGGCTATGGCTACACCTTC
.,TRBJ2-5,.,TRBV11-2,CASSFGHQETQYF,TGTGCCAGCAGCTTTGGCCACCAAGAGACCCAGTACTTC
.,TRBJ1-1,.,TRBV12-3/TRBV12-4,CASSLQLNTEAFF,TGTGCCAGCAGTTTGCAGCTGAACACTGAAGCTTTCTTT
.,TRBJ2-2,.,TRBV27,CASRLTPNTGELFF,TGTGCCAGCAGGTTAACCCCCAACACCGGGGAGCTGTTTTTT
.,TRBJ1-5,.,TRBV20-1,CSASRQGGNQPQHF,TGCAGTGCTAGTCGCCAGGGCGGCAATCAGCCCCAGCATTTT
.,TRBJ2-7,.,TRBV7-2,CATRETFSYEQYF,TGTGCCACCCGGGAGACATTTTCCTACGAGCAGTACTTC